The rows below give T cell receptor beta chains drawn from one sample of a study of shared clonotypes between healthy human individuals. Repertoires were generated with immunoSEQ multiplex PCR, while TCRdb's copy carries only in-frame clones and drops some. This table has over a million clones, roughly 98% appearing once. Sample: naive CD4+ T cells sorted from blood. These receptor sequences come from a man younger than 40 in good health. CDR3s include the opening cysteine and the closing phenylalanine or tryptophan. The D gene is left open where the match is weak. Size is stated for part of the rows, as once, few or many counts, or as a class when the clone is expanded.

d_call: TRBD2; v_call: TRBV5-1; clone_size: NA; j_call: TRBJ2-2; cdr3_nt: TGCGCCAGCAGCTTGGCTTCTAGCGGGGCCAACACCGGGGAGCTGTTTTTT; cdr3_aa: CASSLASSGANTGELFF
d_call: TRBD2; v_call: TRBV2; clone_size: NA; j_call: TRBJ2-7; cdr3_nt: TGTGCCAGCAGTGAAGCTCGGGCGGGAGGGCCCTACGAGCAGTACTTC; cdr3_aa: CASSEARAGGPYEQYF
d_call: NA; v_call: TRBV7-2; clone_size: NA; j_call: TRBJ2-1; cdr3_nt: TGTGCCAGCAGCACTGGGCCCGAGCAGTTCTTC; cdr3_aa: CASSTGPEQFF
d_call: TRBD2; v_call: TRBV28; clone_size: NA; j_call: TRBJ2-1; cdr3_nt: TGTGCCACTAGCGGCTACAATGAGCAGTTCTTC; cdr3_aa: CATSGYNEQFF
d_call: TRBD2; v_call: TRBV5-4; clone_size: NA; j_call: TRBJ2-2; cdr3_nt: TGTGCCAGCAGCTTAGCGGGAGGGCGGGATAGCACCGGGGAGCTGTTTTTT; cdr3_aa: CASSLAGGRDSTGELFF
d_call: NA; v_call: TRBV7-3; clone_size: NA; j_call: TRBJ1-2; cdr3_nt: TGTGCCAGCAGCTCCCGTTCAGGGGCCGGCTACACCTTC; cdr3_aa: CASSSRSGAGYTF
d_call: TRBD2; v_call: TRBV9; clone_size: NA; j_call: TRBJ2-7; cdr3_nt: TGTGCCAGCAGCCCTATAGCGGGAGGTGGCGAGCAGTACTTC; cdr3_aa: CASSPIAGGGEQYF
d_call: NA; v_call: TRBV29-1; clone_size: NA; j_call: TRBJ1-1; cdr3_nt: TGCAGCGTCTACGGGACCCTCAAGACGAACACTGAAGCTTTCTTT; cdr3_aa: CSVYGTLKTNTEAFF
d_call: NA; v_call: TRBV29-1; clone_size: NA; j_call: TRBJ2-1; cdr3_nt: TGCAGCGTTGATCGGGACTACAATGAGCAGTTCTTC; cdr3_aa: CSVDRDYNEQFF
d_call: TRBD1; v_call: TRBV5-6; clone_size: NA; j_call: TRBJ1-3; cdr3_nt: TGTGCCAGCAGCTTGTCCCCAGGGGGCTCTGGAAACACCATATATTTT; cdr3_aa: CASSLSPGGSGNTIYF
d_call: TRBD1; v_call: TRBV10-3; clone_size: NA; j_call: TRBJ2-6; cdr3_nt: TGTGCCATCAGTGATCCGGGACAGGGGGCCGGGGCCAACGTCCTGACTTTC; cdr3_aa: CAISDPGQGAGANVLTF
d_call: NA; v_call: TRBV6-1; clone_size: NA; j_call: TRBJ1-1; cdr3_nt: TGTGCCAGCAGTGCTTTAACGCTGAACACTGAAGCTTTCTTT; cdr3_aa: CASSALTLNTEAFF
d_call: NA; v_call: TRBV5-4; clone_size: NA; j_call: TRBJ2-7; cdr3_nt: TGTGCCAGCAGCTTGGTAGGCTCCTACGAGCAGTACTTC; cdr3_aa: CASSLVGSYEQYF
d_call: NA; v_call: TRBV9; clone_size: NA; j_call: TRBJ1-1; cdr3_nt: TGTGCCAGCAGCGGCCGGGGAGGACGGATGAACACTGAAGCTTTCTTT; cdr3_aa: CASSGRGGRMNTEAFF
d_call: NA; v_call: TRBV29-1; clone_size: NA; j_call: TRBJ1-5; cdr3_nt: TGCAGCGTTGGGGACGATTATCAGCCCCAGCATTTT; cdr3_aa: CSVGDDYQPQHF
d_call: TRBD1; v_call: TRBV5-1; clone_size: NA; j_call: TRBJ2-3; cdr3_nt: TGCGCCAGCAGCACTTCCGGGACAGGGCGGGGAGATACGCAGTATTTT; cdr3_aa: CASSTSGTGRGDTQYF
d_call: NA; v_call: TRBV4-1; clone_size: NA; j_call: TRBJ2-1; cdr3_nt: TGCGCCAGCAGCCTCGGCAGGAGCTCCTACAATGAGCAGTTCTTC; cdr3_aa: CASSLGRSSYNEQFF
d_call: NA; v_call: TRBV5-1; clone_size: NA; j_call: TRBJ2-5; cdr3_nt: TGCGCCAGCAGCCAGGGGGGCTTGGAGACCCAGTACTTC; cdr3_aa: CASSQGGLETQYF
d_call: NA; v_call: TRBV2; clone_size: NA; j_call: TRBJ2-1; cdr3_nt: TGTGCCAGCAGCGATCAGGCGGGGGAGCAGTTCTTC; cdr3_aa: CASSDQAGEQFF
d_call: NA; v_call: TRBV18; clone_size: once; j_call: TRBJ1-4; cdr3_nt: TGTGCCAGCTCACCTACTCCGGGAGAAAAACTGTTTTTT; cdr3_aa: CASSPTPGEKLFF
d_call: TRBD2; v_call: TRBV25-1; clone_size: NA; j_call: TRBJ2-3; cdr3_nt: TGTGCCAGCATTCCCGGGACTACCTCAGATACGCAGTATTTT; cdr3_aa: CASIPGTTSDTQYF
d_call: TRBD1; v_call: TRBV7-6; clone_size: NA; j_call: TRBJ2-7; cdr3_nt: TGTGCCAGCAGCCAACGGACAGGGCAAACCTACGAGCAGTACTTC; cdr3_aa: CASSQRTGQTYEQYF
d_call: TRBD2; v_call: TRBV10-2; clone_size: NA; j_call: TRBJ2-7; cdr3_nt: TGCGCCAGCAGTCCCGGGACTAGCAGACTTCGGGAGCAGTACTTC; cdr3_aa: CASSPGTSRLREQYF
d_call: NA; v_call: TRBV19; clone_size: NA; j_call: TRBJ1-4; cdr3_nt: TGTGCCAGTAGTCTCCGGGGGCACAGAGTCGATGAAAAACTGTTTTTT; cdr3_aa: CASSLRGHRVDEKLFF
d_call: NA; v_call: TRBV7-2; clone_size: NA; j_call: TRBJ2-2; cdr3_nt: TGTGCCAGCAGCCCCCGGGGTACCGGGGAGCTGTTTTTT; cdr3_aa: CASSPRGTGELFF
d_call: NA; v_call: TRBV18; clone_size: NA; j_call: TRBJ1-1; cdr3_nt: TGTGCCAGCTCACCACGTTTGGGCCAGACTGAAGCTTTCTTT; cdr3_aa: CASSPRLGQTEAFF
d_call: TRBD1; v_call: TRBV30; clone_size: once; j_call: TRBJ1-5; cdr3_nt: TGTGCCTGGAGCCTAAGACAGGGTTTCAATCAGCCCCAGCATTTT; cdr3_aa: CAWSLRQGFNQPQHF
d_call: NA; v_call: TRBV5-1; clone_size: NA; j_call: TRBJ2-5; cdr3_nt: TGCGCCAGCAGCTTGGTGTGGGGGCAAGAGACCCAGTACTTC; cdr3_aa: CASSLVWGQETQYF
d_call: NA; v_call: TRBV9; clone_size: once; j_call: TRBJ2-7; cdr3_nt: TGTGCCAGCAGCACCACCGGTTCCAGGAACTACGAGCAGTACTTC; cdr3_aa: CASSTTGSRNYEQYF
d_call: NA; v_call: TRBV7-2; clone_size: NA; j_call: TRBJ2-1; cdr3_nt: TGTGCCAGCAGCCCAAGGGTATCGAGTAGGGGCCACGTATTCCATGAGCAGTTCTTC; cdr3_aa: CASSPRVSSRGHVFHEQFF
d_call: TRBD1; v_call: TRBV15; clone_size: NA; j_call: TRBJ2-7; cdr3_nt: TGTGCCACCAGCAGAGGCCCAGGGGGCGGTTATGAGCAGTACTTC; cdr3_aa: CATSRGPGGGYEQYF
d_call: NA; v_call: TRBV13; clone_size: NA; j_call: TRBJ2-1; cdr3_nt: TGTGCCAGCAGCATCATAAATGAGCAGTTCTTC; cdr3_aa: CASSIINEQFF
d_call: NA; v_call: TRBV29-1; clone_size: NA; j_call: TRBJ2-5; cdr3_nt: TGCAGCGCTGCCCACTCGTACCAAGAGACCCAGTACTTC; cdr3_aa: CSAAHSYQETQYF
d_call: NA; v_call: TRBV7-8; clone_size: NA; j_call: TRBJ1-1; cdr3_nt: TGTGCCAGCAGCTATCCTTTGAGGGACACTGAAGCTTTCTTT; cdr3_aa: CASSYPLRDTEAFF
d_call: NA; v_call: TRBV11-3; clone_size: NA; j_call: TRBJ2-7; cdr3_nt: TGTGCCAGCAGCTTGGACAGTACCTTCTCCGAGCAGTACTTC; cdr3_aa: CASSLDSTFSEQYF
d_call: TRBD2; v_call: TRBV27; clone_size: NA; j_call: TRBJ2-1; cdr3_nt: TGTGCCAGCAGTTTAGGGCTAGCGGACCGTCTAGGGGAGCAGTTCTTC; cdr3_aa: CASSLGLADRLGEQFF
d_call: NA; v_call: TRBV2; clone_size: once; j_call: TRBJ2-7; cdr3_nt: TGTGCCAGCAGCCCTAACAGGGAATCCCCCCCCGGCGAGCAGTACTTC; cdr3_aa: CASSPNRESPPGEQYF
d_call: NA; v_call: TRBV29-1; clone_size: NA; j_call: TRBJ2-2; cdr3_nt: TGCAGCGTTGCGAGGGGCCTAGGCACCGGGGAGCTGTTTTTT; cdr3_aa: CSVARGLGTGELFF
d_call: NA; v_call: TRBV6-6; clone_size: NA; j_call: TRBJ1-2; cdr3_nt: TGTGCCAGCAGATCATATACAGGAGCAGATGGCTACACCTTC; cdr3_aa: CASRSYTGADGYTF
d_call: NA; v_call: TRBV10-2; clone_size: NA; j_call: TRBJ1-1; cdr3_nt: TGCGCCAGCAGGGGACCTAACACTGAAGCTTTCTTT; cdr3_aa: CASRGPNTEAFF
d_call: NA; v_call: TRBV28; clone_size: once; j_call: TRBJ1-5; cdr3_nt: TGTGCCAGCAGTCAAACCCCCAGGGTCCATCAGCCCCAGCATTTT; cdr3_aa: CASSQTPRVHQPQHF
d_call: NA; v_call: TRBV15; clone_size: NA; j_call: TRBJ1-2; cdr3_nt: TGTGCCACCAGCAGAGAGGGGGAGGCGGGCTACACCTTC; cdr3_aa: CATSREGEAGYTF
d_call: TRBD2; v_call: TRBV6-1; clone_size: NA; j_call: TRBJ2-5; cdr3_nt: TGTGCCAGCAAGCGGGGGAACAAAGAGACCCAGTACTTC; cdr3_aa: CASKRGNKETQYF
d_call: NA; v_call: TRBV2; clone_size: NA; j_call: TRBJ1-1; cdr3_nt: TGTGCCAGCAGTGAAGGGTTGAACACTGAAGCTTTCTTT; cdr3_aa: CASSEGLNTEAFF
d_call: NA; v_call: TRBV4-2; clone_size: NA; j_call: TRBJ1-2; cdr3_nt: TGTGCCAGCAGCCAAGAAAGGACCACTAACTATGGCTACACCTTC; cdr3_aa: CASSQERTTNYGYTF
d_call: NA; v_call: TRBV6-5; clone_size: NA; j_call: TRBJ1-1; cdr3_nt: TGTGCCAGCAGTTACGGGGTAAAGGGCACTGAAGCTTTCTTT; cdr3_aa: CASSYGVKGTEAFF
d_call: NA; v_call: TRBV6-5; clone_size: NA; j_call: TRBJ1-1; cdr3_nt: TGTGCCAGCAGTTACCTGAAGAACACTGAAGCTTTCTTT; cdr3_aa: CASSYLKNTEAFF
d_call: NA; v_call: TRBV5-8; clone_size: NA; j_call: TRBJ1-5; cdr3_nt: TGTGCCAGCAGCCCCGGACGCCGCAATCAGCCCCAGCATTTT; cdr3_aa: CASSPGRRNQPQHF
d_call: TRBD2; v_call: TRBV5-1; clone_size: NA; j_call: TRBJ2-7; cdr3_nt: TGCGCCAGCAGCTCGGGGGGGCAGTTCTCCTACGAGCAGTACTTC; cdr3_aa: CASSSGGQFSYEQYF
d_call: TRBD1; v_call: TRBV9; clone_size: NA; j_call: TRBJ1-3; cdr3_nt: TGTGCCAGCAGCCGGACAGGGACGGTCTCTGGAAACACCATATATTTT; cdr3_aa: CASSRTGTVSGNTIYF
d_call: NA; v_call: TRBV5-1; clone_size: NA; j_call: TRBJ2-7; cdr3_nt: TGCGCCAGCAGCTTGGACAGTGGCTACGAGCAGTACTTC; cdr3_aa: CASSLDSGYEQYF
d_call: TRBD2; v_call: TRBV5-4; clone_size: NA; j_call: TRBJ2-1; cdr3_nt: TGTGCCAGCAGCTTCACCCTAGCGGAAAATGAGCAGTTCTTC; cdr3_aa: CASSFTLAENEQFF
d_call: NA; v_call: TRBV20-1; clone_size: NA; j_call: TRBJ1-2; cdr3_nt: TGCAGTGCCGGTTTGACAGGCGGCTACACCTTC; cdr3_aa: CSAGLTGGYTF
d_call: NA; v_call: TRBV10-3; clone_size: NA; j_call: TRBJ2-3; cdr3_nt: TGTGCCACCACGCCGGGGTTAGGAGGGACTAGCACAGATACGCAGTATTTT; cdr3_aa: CATTPGLGGTSTDTQYF
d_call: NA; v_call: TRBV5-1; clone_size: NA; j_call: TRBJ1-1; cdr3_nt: TGCGCCAGCAGCTTGGCCAGGGTCTATCACACTGAAGCTTTCTTT; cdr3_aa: CASSLARVYHTEAFF